These 10 T cell receptor beta chains were all obtained from the same sample, sequenced in a study of cytomegalovirus exposure and HLA in healthy donors. 13 Jbeta primers and 60 Vbeta primers were used for the PCR. The method was immunoSEQ multiplex PCR; TCRdb's version includes in-frame clones alone and lacks a portion of them. This table holds 100,000 to 150,000 clones, about 70% found once. The sequenced sample consisted of PBMCs. All receptors derive from a male donor in good health and CMV-seronegative.

The chain joins TRBV5-4 to TRBJ2-7, with D perhaps matching TRBD2 (6 bases). CDR3 length equals 13 residues. Trimming took off 0 bases at V and 5 bases at J, with 9 bases between the two ends. Germline assignment: CDR1 SGHNT and CDR2 YYREEE (reference sequence). The CDR3 coding sequence is TGTGCCAGCAGCTTGGATCGGGGGAACGAGCAGTACTTC. Amino acids: CASSLDRGNEQYF.

The V gene is TRBV30, the J gene TRBJ1-1, with 8 bases lining up with TRBD1. Germline V gene data show CDR1 as GTSNPN and CDR2 as SVGIG (reference sequence). J lost 1 base, V lost 4 bases, and 8 bases had no gene match. The CDR3 totals 15 residues. DNA for the CDR3: TGTGCCTGGAACGGACAGGGCCCATCGAACACTGAAGCTTTCTTT. Amino acid sequence: CAWNGQGPSNTEAFF.

The V call is TRBV27, the J call TRBJ2-2; TRBD2 matches 12 bases. V was pared by 2 bases and J by 3 bases, with 13 bases of the junction left unmatched. The CDR3 extends over 20 amino acids. From germline, CDR1 is MNHEY and CDR2 SMNVEV (reference sequence). CDR3 loop: CASSLPSSSGRVRDTGELFF. The DNA for the CDR3 is TGTGCCAGCAGTTTACCGTCCTCTAGCGGGAGGGTTCGCGACACCGGGGAGCTGTTTTTT.

The chain recombines TRBV5-4 with TRBJ2-4; TRBD1 matches 7 bases. CDR3 size: 13 residues. V gave up 4 bases and J gave up 5 bases; unmatched junction bases: 3. Germline CDR1 reads SGHNT; CDR2 reads YYREEE (reference sequence). In nucleotides, the CDR3 is TGTGCCAGCAGCCTCGACAGGGAAAACATTCAGTACTTC. Amino acid sequence: CASSLDRENIQYF.

CDR3 sequence: CASSLGAGDYNEQFF. The CDR3 DNA reads as TGTGCCAGCAGCTTGGGAGCGGGAGACTACAATGAGCAGTTCTTC. The chain couples TRBV5-4 to TRBJ2-1; 8 positions agree with TRBD2. Trimming cost V 0 bases and J 3 bases; bases outside gene matches: 2. CDR1 SGHNT and CDR2 YYREEE come from the germline V gene (reference sequence). CDR3 length equals 15 residues. Looking up the rest from reference TRBV5-4 and TRBJ2-1 gives the full variable domain: ETGVTQSPTHLIKTRGQQVTLRCSSQSGHNTVSWYQQALGQGPQFIFQYYREEENGRGNFPPRFSGLQFPNYSSELNVNALELDDSALYLCASSLGAGDYNEQFFGPGTRLTVL.

The gene calls are TRBV4-1 and TRBJ2-7; 10 nucleotides line up with TRBD1. Germline trimming cut 4 bases from V and 4 bases from J; bases unmatched to any gene: 7. The CDR3 runs to 15 residues. Germline values: CDR1 MGHRA, CDR2 YSYEKL. Here the CDR3 DNA reads TGCGCCAGCAGCCGATCAGGGACAGGGGCTTACGAGCAGTACTTC. This gives the protein CASSRSGTGAYEQYF.

The chain is built from TRBV4-1 and TRBJ2-3, with 10 bases that match TRBD2. CDR1 and CDR2 (germline): MGHRA, YSYEKL. V was pared by 1 base and J by 3 bases, with 7 bases of the junction left unmatched. The CDR3 is made up of 17 amino acids. The CDR3 reads CASSQALAGASTDTQYF. In DNA form, the CDR3 reads TGCGCCAGCAGCCAAGCCCTAGCGGGGGCCTCTACAGATACGCAGTATTTT.

V is TRBV5-4 and J is TRBJ1-2; 8 bases map to TRBD1. This CDR3 is built from 14 residues. With 2 bases clipped from V and 3 bases from J, the junction kept 3 bases outside the gene matches. Germline V gives CDR1 SGHNT, CDR2 YYREEE (reference sequence). CDR3 residues: CASSFAGGDYGYTF. The CDR3 coding sequence is TGTGCCAGCAGCTTCGCAGGGGGCGACTATGGCTACACCTTC.

The sample holds one count of this clone. The gene calls are TRBV7-2 and TRBJ2-1, with D perhaps TRBD2 (5 bases). V was trimmed by 1 base and J by 5 bases, leaving 12 bases between them. The CDR3 is made up of 15 amino acids. Germline CDR1 SGHTA, CDR2 FQGNSA. The CDR3 DNA sequence: TGTGCCAGCAGCTTAGGTCGTGGGAGAAACAATGAGCAGTTCTTC. Translating gives CASSLGRGRNNEQFF.

This clone occurred once. The CDR3 DNA is TGTGCCAGCAGCCAATCTGCGGGAGCCAAGGATACGCAGTATTTT. It translates to CASSQSAGAKDTQYF. The chain employs TRBV16 and TRBJ2-3; the match to TRBD2 covers 7 bases. The germline gives CDR1 KGHSY, CDR2 FQNENV. V lost 0 bases and J lost 6; bases outside the gene matches: 6. This CDR3 is built from 15 residues.